One and the same sample provided the 14 T cell receptor beta chains below, sequenced in a study of beta chain features in type 1 diabetes. Expressed TCRB transcripts were sequenced because the isolated RNA had all been reverse transcribed beforehand. TCRdb keeps only in-frame clones here, not all; method: immunoSEQ multiplex PCR. The table records about 410,000 clones, approximately 14% of them present only once. Sequencing was carried out using naive CD4+ T cells from blood. All receptors come from a man aged 25-45 years in good health.

The gene calls are TRBV27 and TRBJ1-4, with D tentatively TRBD1 (6 bases). Trimming left V 4 bases short and J 7 bases short, with 16 bases between. The CDR3 runs to 15 residues. In germline, CDR1 is MNHEY, CDR2 SMNVEV (reference sequence). The chain's CDR3 is CASSSTAGASEKLFF. CDR3 DNA: TGTGCCAGCAGTTCGACGGCAGGGGCCAGTGAAAAACTGTTTTTT. The whole variable domain, filled in from reference TRBV27 and TRBJ1-4, reads EAQVTQNPRYLITVTGKKLTVTCSQNMNHEYMSWYRQDPGLGLRQIYYSMNVEVTDKGDVPEGYKVSRKEKRNFPLILESPSPNQTSLYFCASSSTAGASEKLFFGSGTQLSVL.

The table lists this clone with a few counts. V gene TRBV15 combines with J gene TRBJ2-1, with a tentative D call TRBD2 (5 bases). The germline V gene encodes CDR1 LNHNV and CDR2 YYDKDF (reference sequence). V shed 0 bases and J shed 6 bases, with 15 bases lying between them. This CDR3 contains 16 residues. CDR3 sequence (DNA): TGTGCCACCAGCAGAGACATCGGGGTCAAATCCAATGAGCAGTTCTTC. Its protein product is CATSRDIGVKSNEQFF.

V gene TRBV12-5 combines with J gene TRBJ2-1, with 7 bases matching TRBD1. After removal of 6 bases from V and 9 bases from J, the junction contained 5 bases not matched to a gene. The CDR3 is 12 amino acids. Germline CDR1 is LGHNT and CDR2 is FRNRAP. CDR3 region: CASGIRGTEQFF. The CDR3 DNA reads TGTGCTAGTGGCATCAGGGGGACTGAGCAGTTCTTC.

This chain links TRBV19 with TRBJ2-6; D uncertain. CDR1 is LNHDA, CDR2 SQIVND, per germline (reference sequence). This CDR3 spans 14 amino acids. DNA of the CDR3: TGTGCGACGGACCATGGCTCTGGGGCCAACGTCCTGACTTTC. As protein: CATDHGSGANVLTF. Combining the CDR3 with reference TRBV19 and TRBJ2-6 gives the whole variable domain DGGITQSPKYLFRKEGQNVTLSCEQNLNHDAMYWYRQDPGQGLRLIYYSQIVNDFQKGDIAEGYSVSREKKESFPLTVTSAQKNPTAFYLCATDHGSGANVLTFGAGSRLTVL.

CDR3 nucleotide sequence: TGCGCCAGCAGCCAAGAGTTTGGGACAGGTCATCCCAAAAACATTCAGTACTTC. This gives the protein CASSQEFGTGHPKNIQYF. The genes are TRBV4-3 and TRBJ2-4; 8 bases match TRBD1. With 0 bases clipped from V and 2 bases from J, the junction kept 9 bases outside the gene matches. This CDR3 is built from 18 residues. The germline V gene has CDR1 LGHNA and CDR2 YSLEER.

CDR3 residues: CASSVLTGGGQFF. In nucleotides, the CDR3 is TGTGCCAGCAGCGTATTAACAGGGGGAGGCCAGTTCTTC. V gene TRBV5-6 combines with J gene TRBJ2-1, with 8 bases matching TRBD1. The V gene end was trimmed by 4 bases and the J gene end by 13 bases; junction bases not matched to a gene: 10. The CDR3 is 13 amino acids. CDR1 SGHDT and CDR2 YYEEEE come from the germline V gene.

This chain uses TRBV30 with TRBJ1-5; no clear D. Germline loops: CDR1 GTSNPN, CDR2 SVGIG (reference sequence). Trimming cost V 0 bases and J 2 bases, with 11 bases left between them. The CDR3 loop spans 15 amino acids. CDR3 nucleotides: TGTGCCTGGAGTGTCGGGCTATTTGGCAATCAGCCCCAGCATTTT. Its translation: CAWSVGLFGNQPQHF.

In its sample, this clone was seen a few times. V is TRBV5-4 and J is TRBJ2-7; D is ambiguous. V lost 0 bases and J lost 6, with 4 bases in between. The CDR3 has 11 amino acids. Per the germline V gene, CDR1 is SGHNT and CDR2 is YYREEE (reference sequence). CDR3 coding DNA: TGTGCCAGCAGCTTGGCCGGCGAGCAGTACTTC. Translating it yields CASSLAGEQYF.

The V call is TRBV6-5, the J call TRBJ2-7; D not certain. Trimming removed 0 bases at V and 1 base at J, with 7 bases between. Germline CDR1 and CDR2: MNHEY and SVGAGI. This CDR3 is built from 14 residues. CDR3 coding DNA: TGTGCCAGCAGTTACTCCCGGGTTTCCTACGAGCAGTACGTC. Its translation: CASSYSRVSYEQYV.

This clone was detected only a few times. V and J are TRBV16 and TRBJ2-7; 7 nucleotides match TRBD1. CDR1 and CDR2 from the germline V gene are KGHSY and FQNENV. The CDR3 extends over 16 amino acids. The V segment lost 2 bases and the J segment 0 bases; nucleotides outside the gene matches: 7. The CDR3 nucleotides are TGTGCCAGCAGCCAACCGACAGGGTTAAGCTCCTACGAGCAGTACTTC. This translates into CASSQPTGLSSYEQYF.

V is TRBV4-1 and J is TRBJ1-1, with a possible D match to TRBD1 (6 bases). V lost 4 bases, J lost 5 bases, and 20 bases lay in between. In germline, CDR1 is MGHRA, CDR2 YSYEKL. This CDR3 comprises 16 residues. CDR3 coding DNA: TGCGCCAGCAGCCCTAATGGGGGGCCGGGAGGGACTGAAGCTTTCTTT. Its protein is CASSPNGGPGGTEAFF.

There are a few counts of this clone. This sequence joins TRBV6-6 and TRBJ2-1; D might be TRBD2 (6 bases). Germline V gene data show CDR1 as MNHNY and CDR2 as SVGAGI (reference sequence). Trimming left V 7 bases short and J 4 bases short, with 11 bases between. This CDR3 region has 13 residues. The CDR3 DNA sequence: TGTGCCAGCATTGGCGGGGCTTACAATGAGCAGTTCTTC. It is translated as CASIGGAYNEQFF.

The chain links TRBV18 to TRBJ2-6; 7 bases fit TRBD2. The junction had 6 bases not matched to a gene; V was cut back by 1 base and J by 0 bases. CDR3 length: 18 amino acids. Per germline, CDR1 KGHSH and CDR2 LQKENI. CDR3 DNA: TGTGCCAGCTCACCACAATCGGGGGGAAGCTCTGGGGCCAACGTCCTGACTTTC. As protein: CASSPQSGGSSGANVLTF.

This clone was detected only a few times. This rearrangement joins TRBV4-1 to TRBJ1-3; D unresolved. Germline loops: CDR1 MGHRA, CDR2 YSYEKL. V shed 1 base and J shed 4 bases, with 14 bases lying between them. This CDR3 region has 16 residues. The CDR3 loop is CASSQVAAAAGNTIYF. The CDR3 DNA sequence: TGCGCCAGCAGCCAAGTGGCGGCCGCGGCGGGAAACACCATATATTTT.